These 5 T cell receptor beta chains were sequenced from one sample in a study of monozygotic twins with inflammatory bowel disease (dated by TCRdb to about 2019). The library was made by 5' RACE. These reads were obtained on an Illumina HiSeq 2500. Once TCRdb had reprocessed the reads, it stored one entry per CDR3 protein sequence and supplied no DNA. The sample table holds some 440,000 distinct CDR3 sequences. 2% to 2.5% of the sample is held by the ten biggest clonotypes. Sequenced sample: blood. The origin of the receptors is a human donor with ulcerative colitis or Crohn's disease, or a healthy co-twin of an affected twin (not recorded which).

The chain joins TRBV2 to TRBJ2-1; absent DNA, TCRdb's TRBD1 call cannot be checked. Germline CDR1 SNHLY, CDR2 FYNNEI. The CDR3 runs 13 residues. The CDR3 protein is CASSIIRGNEQFF.

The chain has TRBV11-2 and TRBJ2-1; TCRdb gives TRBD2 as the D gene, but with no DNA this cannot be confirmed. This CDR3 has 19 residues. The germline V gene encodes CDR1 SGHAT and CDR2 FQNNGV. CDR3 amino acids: CASSSTTPGLAGASNEQFF.

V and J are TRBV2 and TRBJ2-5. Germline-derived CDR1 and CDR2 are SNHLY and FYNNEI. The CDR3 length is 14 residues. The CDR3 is CASSEARGVETQYF.

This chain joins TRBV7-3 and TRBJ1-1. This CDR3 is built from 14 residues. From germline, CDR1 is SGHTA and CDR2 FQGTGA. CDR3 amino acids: CASSLHGAYTEAFF.

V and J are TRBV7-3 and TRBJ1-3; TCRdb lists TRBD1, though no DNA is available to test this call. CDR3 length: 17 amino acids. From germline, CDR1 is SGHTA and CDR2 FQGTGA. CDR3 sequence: CASSTLPRVLSGNTIYF.